This T cell receptor beta chain came from a study of T cells after yellow fever vaccination. This CDR3 region has 15 residues. Trimming at V came to 6 bases and at J to 1 base, leaving 5 bases not matched to a gene. Germline loops: CDR1 MNHNY, CDR2 SVGAGI (reference sequence). TCRdb reprocessed the 5' RACE reads with MiXCR, giving one entry per CDR3 protein. This table has roughly 330,000 distinct CDR3 sequences, approximately 4.2% appearing once. This clonotype was obtained from a man younger than 35 who received the YFV17D yellow fever vaccine. The specimen comprised PBMCs, sampled 5 days after the yellow fever booster vaccination. The chain recombines TRBV6-6 with TRBJ2-2, with 7 bases lining up with TRBD1. CDR3 bases: TGTGCCAGCAGAGACAGGGTAATGAACACCGGGGAGCTGTTTTTT. Translation gives CASRDRVMNTGELFF.